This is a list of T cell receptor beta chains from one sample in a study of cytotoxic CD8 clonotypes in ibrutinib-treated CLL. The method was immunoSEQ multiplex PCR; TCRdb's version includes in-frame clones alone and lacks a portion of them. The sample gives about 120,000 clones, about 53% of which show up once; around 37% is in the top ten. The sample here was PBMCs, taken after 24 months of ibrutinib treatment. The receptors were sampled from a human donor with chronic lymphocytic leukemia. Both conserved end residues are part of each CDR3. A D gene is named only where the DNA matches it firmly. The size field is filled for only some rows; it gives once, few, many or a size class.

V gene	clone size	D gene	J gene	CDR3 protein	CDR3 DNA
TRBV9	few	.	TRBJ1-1	CASSVMRDTEAFF	TGTGCCAGCAGCGTGATGAGGGACACTGAAGCTTTCTTT
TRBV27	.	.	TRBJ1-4	CASSFWVLNEKLFF	TGTGCCAGCAGTTTTTGGGTCCTTAATGAAAAACTGTTTTTT
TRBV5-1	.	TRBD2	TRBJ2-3	CASSSITSGGAADTQYF	TGCGCCAGCAGTTCGATTACTAGCGGGGGGGCCGCAGATACGCAGTATTTT
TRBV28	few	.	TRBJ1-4	CASSRGQSNEKLFF	TGTGCCAGCAGTCGAGGACAGAGTAATGAAAAACTGTTTTTT
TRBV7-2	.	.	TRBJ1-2	CASSLGGKSYGYTF	TGTGCCAGCAGCTTGGGGGGAAAGAGCTATGGCTACACCTTC
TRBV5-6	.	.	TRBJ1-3	CASSLAGSMHSGNTIYF	TGTGCCAGCAGCTTGGCGGGCAGCATGCACTCTGGAAACACCATATATTTT
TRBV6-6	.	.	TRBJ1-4	CASTGVGDEKLFF	TGTGCCAGCACCGGGGTGGGTGATGAAAAACTGTTTTTT
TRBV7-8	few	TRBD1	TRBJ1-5	CASSVAGGAGQPQHF	TGTGCCAGCTCCGTGGCAGGGGGCGCTGGGCAGCCCCAGCATTTT
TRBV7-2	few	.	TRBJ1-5	CASSFSGQPQHF	TGTGCCAGCAGCTTTTCGGGTCAGCCCCAGCATTTT
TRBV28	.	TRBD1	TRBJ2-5	CASSLGDRRETQYF	TGTGCCAGCAGTTTGGGGGACAGGAGAGAGACCCAGTACTTC
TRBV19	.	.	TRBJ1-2	CASSQGLGYGYTF	TGTGCCAGTAGCCAGGGGTTGGGCTATGGCTACACCTTC
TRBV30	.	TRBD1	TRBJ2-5	CAWSPRRTGFGETQYF	TGTGCCTGGAGTCCCAGGCGGACAGGGTTTGGAGAGACCCAGTACTTC
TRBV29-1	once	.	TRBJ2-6	CSVYLSGANVLTF	TGCAGCGTTTACCTTTCTGGGGCCAACGTCCTGACTTTC
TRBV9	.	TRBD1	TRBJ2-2	CASSVTGGPKFGAGELFF	TGTGCCAGCAGCGTGACAGGGGGTCCCAAGTTTGGAGCCGGGGAGCTGTTTTTT
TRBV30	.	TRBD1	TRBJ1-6	CAWNQGQSNSPLHF	TGTGCCTGGAATCAGGGACAGTCGAATTCACCCCTCCACTTT
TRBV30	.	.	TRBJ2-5	CAWSVGGGAGETQYF	TGTGCCTGGAGTGTAGGCGGGGGCGCGGGGGAGACCCAGTACTTC
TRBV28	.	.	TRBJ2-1	CASSFQPGTGQFF	TGTGCCAGCAGTTTTCAACCCGGGACTGGGCAGTTCTTC
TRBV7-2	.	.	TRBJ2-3	CASSLEEVGADTQYF	TGTGCCAGCAGCTTAGAGGAAGTGGGTGCGGATACGCAGTATTTT
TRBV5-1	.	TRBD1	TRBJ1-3	CASRAGTGDGNTIYF	TGCGCCAGCCGCGCCGGGACAGGGGATGGGAACACCATATATTTT
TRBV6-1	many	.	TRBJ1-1	CASSWLNTEAFF	TGTGCCAGCAGTTGGTTGAACACTGAAGCTTTCTTT
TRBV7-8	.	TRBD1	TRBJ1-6	CASSQQTGQGSINNSPLHF	TGTGCCAGCAGCCAGCAAACCGGACAGGGTTCCATTAATAATTCACCCCTCCACTTT
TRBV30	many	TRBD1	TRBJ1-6	CAAKLDTGGALPLHF	TGTGCCGCAAAACTCGATACAGGGGGGGCCTTACCCCTCCACTTT
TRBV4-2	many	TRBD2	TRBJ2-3	CASSQASGGPLGTDTQYF	TGTGCCAGCAGCCAGGCTAGCGGGGGGCCCTTGGGCACAGATACGCAGTATTTT
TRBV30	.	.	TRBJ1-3	CAWSGLSGNTIYF	TGTGCCTGGAGTGGCCTCTCTGGAAACACCATATATTTT
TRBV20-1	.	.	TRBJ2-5	CSARSGETQYF	TGCAGTGCTAGATCGGGAGAGACCCAGTACTTC
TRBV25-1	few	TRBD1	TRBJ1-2	CASSEGQGASF	TGTGCCAGCAGTGAGGGACAGGGGGCCTCCTTC
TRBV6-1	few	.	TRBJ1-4	CASSEAASGVRLFF	TGTGCCAGCAGTGAAGCAGCCTCAGGGGTGCGGCTGTTTTTT
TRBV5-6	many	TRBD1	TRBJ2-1	CASSLQGQSYNEQFF	TGTGCCAGCAGCTTACAGGGGCAGTCCTACAATGAGCAGTTCTTC
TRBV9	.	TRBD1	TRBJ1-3	CASSVGQGGGNTIYF	TGTGCCAGCAGCGTCGGGCAGGGGGGCGGAAACACCATATATTTT
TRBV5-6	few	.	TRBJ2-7	CASSLTHEQYF	TGTGCCAGCAGCTTGACCCACGAGCAGTACTTC
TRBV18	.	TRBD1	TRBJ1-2	CASSQSQGAVGYTF	TGTGCCAGCTCGCAGAGTCAGGGGGCTGTCGGCTACACCTTC
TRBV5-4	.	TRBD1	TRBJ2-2	CASSPTGGGRSVRELFF	TGTGCCAGCAGCCCGACAGGGGGCGGCCGAAGCGTCCGGGAGCTGTTTTTT
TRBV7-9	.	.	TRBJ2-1	CASSQEGEQFF	TGTGCCAGCAGCCAAGAAGGGGAGCAGTTCTTC
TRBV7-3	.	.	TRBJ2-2	CASKRGTTGELFF	TGTGCCAGCAAACGTGGGACCACCGGGGAGCTGTTTTTT
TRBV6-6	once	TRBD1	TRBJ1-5	CASSSLGQGNQPQHF	TGTGCCAGCAGTTCCCTGGGACAGGGTAATCAGCCCCAGCATTTT
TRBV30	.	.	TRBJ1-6	CALVGEINSPLHF	TGTGCCCTGGTAGGCGAGATTAATTCACCCCTCCACTTT
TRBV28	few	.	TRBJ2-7	CASHPAGDPYEQYF	TGTGCCAGCCACCCAGCAGGGGACCCCTACGAGCAGTACTTC
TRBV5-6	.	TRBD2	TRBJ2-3	CASRKASGGTQYF	TGTGCCAGCAGGAAAGCTAGCGGGGGTACGCAGTATTTT
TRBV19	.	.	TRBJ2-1	CASSIGQGWNEQFF	TGTGCCAGTAGTATAGGGCAGGGGTGGAATGAGCAGTTCTTC
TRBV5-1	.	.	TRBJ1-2	CASSSTVDGYTF	TGCGCCAGCAGCTCGACAGTAGATGGCTACACCTTC
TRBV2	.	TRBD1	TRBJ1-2	CASSEGQGFGYTF	TGTGCCAGCAGTGAAGGACAGGGGTTTGGCTACACCTTC
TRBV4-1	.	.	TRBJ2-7	CASSQPGYTYEQYF	TGCGCCAGCAGCCAACCTGGGTACACCTACGAGCAGTACTTC
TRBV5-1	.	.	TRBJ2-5	CASSLGQVQETQYF	TGCGCCAGCAGCTTGGGCCAGGTTCAAGAGACCCAGTACTTC
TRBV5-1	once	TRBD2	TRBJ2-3	CASSLGTSDADTQYF	TGCGCCAGCAGCTTGGGGACTAGCGATGCAGATACGCAGTATTTT
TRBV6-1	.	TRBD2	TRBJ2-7	CASTPSGGGSYEQYF	TGTGCCAGCACTCCTAGCGGGGGCGGTTCCTACGAGCAGTACTTC
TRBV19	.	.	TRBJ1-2	CASSPRQANYGYTF	TGTGCCAGTAGTCCTCGACAGGCTAACTATGGCTACACCTTC
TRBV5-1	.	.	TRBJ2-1	CASSSDTEINEQFF	TGCGCCAGCAGCTCGGACACGGAGATCAATGAGCAGTTCTTC
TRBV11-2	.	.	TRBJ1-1	CASSWGTAANTEAFF	TGTGCCAGCAGCTGGGGAACAGCAGCTAACACTGAAGCTTTCTTT
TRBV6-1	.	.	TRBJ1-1	CASSDGEFLMNTEAFF	TGTGCCAGCAGTGATGGGGAATTTCTTATGAACACTGAAGCTTTCTTT
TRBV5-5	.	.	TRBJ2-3	CASSPWGVDDDTQYF	TGTGCCAGCAGCCCGTGGGGAGTAGATGATGATACGCAGTATTTT
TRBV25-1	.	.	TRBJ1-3	CASSEGGSSGNTIYF	TGTGCCAGCAGTGAAGGCGGGAGCTCTGGAAACACCATATATTTT
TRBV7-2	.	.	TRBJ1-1	CASSSKGDTEAFF	TGTGCCAGCAGTTCAAAGGGGGACACTGAAGCTTTCTTT